Sequencing of this T cell receptor (beta chain) was carried out in a study of cytomegalovirus exposure and HLA in healthy donors. Study-level findings and limits: In vitro confirmation showed a few CMV-associated chains to be CMV antigen specific. Listed as cytomegalovirus-associated were 170 or so TCR beta chains.

TCRdb's copy holds only in-frame clones and misses some; the assay was immunoSEQ multiplex PCR. The sample carries roughly 300,000 clones, around 90% recorded once. V lost 1 base to trimming and J lost 4 bases, with 10 bases between them. This CDR3 is built from 14 residues. Germline loops: CDR1 ENHRY, CDR2 SYGVKD. The donors were members of the roughly 120-subject validation cohort (separate from the roughly 700-subject first cohort). Worth noting for this clone: Antigen: not known.

This TCR came from a young woman in good health and CMV-seropositive. The gene calls are TRBV10-3 and TRBJ1-2; D possibly corresponds to TRBD1 (6 bases). The material sequenced was PBMCs. CDR3 region: CAISEFGGGYGYTF. The DNA for the CDR3 is TGTGCCATCAGTGAGTTTGGAGGGGGCTATGGCTACACCTTC.